Each of the 10 T cell receptor beta chains below was sequenced from the same sample in a study of beta chain features in type 1 diabetes. Investigators reverse transcribed all isolated RNA, so they sequenced expressed TCRB transcripts. Clones were read by immunoSEQ multiplex PCR, and TCRdb kept only the in-frame ones, dropping some. The profile shows a few hundred thousand clones, around 15% of them singletons. The sequenced sample consisted of central memory CD4+ T cells from blood. These receptors were collected from a man aged 25-45 years in good health.

There are a few counts of this clone. This rearrangement joins TRBV7-3 to TRBJ1-6; D unresolved. CDR1 SGHTA and CDR2 FQGTGA come from the germline V gene. V was cut by 2 bases and J by 14 bases, with 16 bases left in between. The CDR3 sequence is 14 residues long. CDR3 in DNA: TGTGCCAGCAGCTTATCGGGTTTGGGCTCAGCCCTCCACTTT. It codes for CASSLSGLGSALHF.

This clone was recorded a few times. This chain uses TRBV30 with TRBJ1-1; D gene ambiguous. The CDR3 loop spans 13 amino acids. Germline CDR1 GTSNPN, CDR2 SVGIG (reference sequence). Trimming took 1 base from V and 1 from J, leaving 7 bases between them. The CDR3 here is CAWSGNSNTEAFF. The DNA of the CDR3 is TGTGCCTGGAGTGGAAACTCGAACACTGAAGCTTTCTTT.

This clone was picked up a small number of times. V and J are TRBV7-2 and TRBJ2-4; a possible D gene is TRBD2 (5 bases). The CDR3 is 15 residues long. V was shortened by 5 bases and J by 10 bases, with 21 bases between the two germline ends. Looked up from germline, CDR1 is SGHTA and CDR2 is FQGNSA. CDR3 DNA: TGTGCCAGCAGCCAGGACGGAGGAGGCGCTAAAATTCAGTACTTC. Its protein product is CASSQDGGGAKIQYF.

This clone has just a few counts. For the CDR3, the DNA is TGTGCCAGCAGCCCCGCTCATAGGGAAAAACTGTTTTTT. Translating gives CASSPAHREKLFF. V gene TRBV7-9 combines with J gene TRBJ1-4; no reliable D call. The CDR3 is 13 amino acids. Trimming took off 5 bases at V and 8 bases at J, with 12 bases between the two ends. Germline CDR1 and CDR2: SEHNR and FQNEAQ (reference sequence).

Ten or more counts support this clone. The gene calls are TRBV18 and TRBJ2-1; tentatively, D is TRBD1 (5 bases). The CDR3 loop spans 16 amino acids. Germline-derived CDR1 and CDR2 are KGHSH and LQKENI. V lost 0 bases, J lost 2 bases, and 11 bases lay in between. CDR3 sequence reads: CASSPPRGKTYNEQFF. The CDR3 DNA sequence: TGTGCCAGCTCACCACCAAGGGGAAAGACCTACAATGAGCAGTTCTTC. Based on the CDR3 plus reference TRBV18 and TRBJ2-1, the full variable domain is NAGVMQNPRHLVRRRGQEARLRCSPMKGHSHVYWYRQLPEEGLKFMVYLQKENIIDESGMPKERFSAEFPKEGPSILRIQQVVRGDSAAYFCASSPPRGKTYNEQFFGPGTRLTVL.

In this sample, this clone turned up a few times. The chain employs TRBV18 and TRBJ1-1; D is ambiguous. V shed 4 bases and J shed 1 base, with 7 bases lying between them. The length of the CDR3 is 13 residues. Germline loops: CDR1 KGHSH, CDR2 LQKENI. The CDR3 here is CASSRNGNTEAFF. In nucleotides, the CDR3 is TGTGCCAGCTCACGGAACGGGAACACTGAAGCTTTCTTT.

The chain links TRBV5-4 to TRBJ1-2; possibly TRBD1 for D (6 bases). With 4 bases removed from V and 5 bases from J, the gap between germline ends came to 15 bases. The CDR3 contains 14 residues. The germline gives CDR1 SGHNT, CDR2 YYREEE (reference sequence). The CDR3 loop reads CASSRGLGRYGYTF. DNA for the CDR3: TGTGCCAGCAGCCGGGGGCTGGGACGTTATGGCTACACCTTC.

The chain joins TRBV15 to TRBJ2-3; 16 bases are a match to TRBD2. Germline V gene lookup returns CDR1 LNHNV and CDR2 YYDKDF (reference sequence). The CDR3 runs to 16 residues. The trim removed 3 bases at V and 11 bases at J, leaving 8 bases unmatched. The CDR3 here is CATSSGTSGRAGQQYF. The CDR3 DNA reads TGTGCCACCAGCAGTGGGACTAGCGGGAGGGCAGGGCAGCAGTATTTT. Full variable domain (outside the CDR3, taken from reference TRBV15 and TRBJ2-3): DAMVIQNPRYQVTQFGKPVTLSCSQTLNHNVMYWYQQKSSQAPKLLFHYYDKDFNNEADTPDNFQSRRPNTSFCFLDIRSPGLGDTAMYLCATSSGTSGRAGQQYFGPGTRLTVL.

A few counts support this clone. This sequence joins TRBV19 and TRBJ1-2; 10 bases line up with TRBD1. J lost 1 base, V lost 6 bases, and 8 bases had no gene match. Germline CDR1 LNHDA, CDR2 SQIVND (reference sequence). The CDR3 spans 16 residues. The CDR3 DNA is TGTGCCAGTAGCAACTCTAGGGACAGGGGTAACTATGGCTACACCTTC. This gives the protein CASSNSRDRGNYGYTF.

The chain uses TRBV7-2 and TRBJ2-1; perhaps TRBD2 as D (6 bases). Between the trimmed V and J ends, which lost 1 base and 8 bases, there was a span of 15 bases. The CDR3 contains 15 residues. The germline CDR1 and CDR2 sequences are SGHTA and FQGNSA. The CDR3 nucleotides are TGTGCCAGCAGCTTAGGCCCAGGGAGGCTATATGAGCAGTTCTTC. Its protein is CASSLGPGRLYEQFF.